Following are 22 T cell receptor beta chains from one sample sequenced in a study of T cells in Graves' hyperthyroidism and ophthalmopathy. Amplified regions were TCR beta CDR3 sequences from RNA transcripts. With the HTBI primer set, the TCR CDR3 went through a first round of RT-PCR. TCRdb itself ran the multiplex PCR reads through MiXCR, one entry per CDR3 protein. The table records about 570,000 distinct CDR3 sequences, 35% to 55% of them present only once. The sequencing sample was made of peripheral blood or thyroid tissue (not recorded which). These receptors were collected from an adult woman with Graves' disease, either hyperthyroidism or ophthalmopathy (not recorded which).

CDR3: CASSSSASGASFTDTQYF. In DNA, the CDR3 is TGTGCCAGCAGCTCCAGTGCTAGCGGGGCGAGTTTCACAGATACGCAGTATTTT. V is TRBV7-2 and J is TRBJ2-3; 9 positions match TRBD2. With V trimmed by 4 bases and J by 2 bases, 13 bases remained unmatched. Looked up from germline, CDR1 is SGHTA and CDR2 is FQGNSA. CDR3 length: 18 residues.

This clonotype showed up many times. The rearrangement joins TRBV2 to TRBJ1-5; D is possibly TRBD1 (6 bases). Germline V gene lookup returns CDR1 SNHLY and CDR2 FYNNEI. Deletions cut 9 bases from V and 0 bases from J, with 18 bases between. The CDR3 length is 16 residues. CDR3 nucleotide sequence: TGTGCCAGTGGCCGAGGGGGTCTTGCTAGCAATCAGCCCCAGCATTTT. Amino acids: CASGRGGLASNQPQHF.

This clonotype was detected only a few times. The rearrangement joins TRBV30 to TRBJ1-4, with unresolved D. The ends were cut back, 4 bases at V and 8 bases at J, with 14 bases in the middle. The CDR3 contains 13 residues. The germline gives CDR1 GTSNPN, CDR2 SVGIG (reference sequence). The CDR3 reads CAWNPTQYEKLFF. CDR3 bases: TGTGCCTGGAACCCGACACAATACGAAAAACTGTTTTTT.

This clonotype came up many times. The chain couples TRBV2 to TRBJ1-4, with D unclear. Trimming took 8 bases from V and 0 from J, leaving 22 bases between them. This CDR3 region has 18 residues. Germline values: CDR1 SNHLY, CDR2 FYNNEI. This CDR3 is CASGIEETLHATNEKLFF. In DNA, the CDR3 is TGTGCCAGCGGGATAGAGGAAACTCTTCATGCAACTAATGAAAAACTGTTTTTT.

This clonotype was seen many times. The chain employs TRBV7-9 and TRBJ1-2; D is uncertain. Trimming pared 4 bases from V and 6 bases from J, leaving 12 bases between. CDR1 is SEHNR and CDR2 is FQNEAQ in the germline V gene (reference sequence). This CDR3 contains 13 residues. The CDR3 loop is CASSSLDGNGYTF. The CDR3 bases are TGTGCCAGCAGCTCGCTGGACGGTAATGGCTACACCTTC.

About this clonotype: Relative to the germline gene, one junction end is altered; a read error may explain this. In DNA, the CDR3 is TGTGCCAGCGGCTTGGGGGGCCCTCAGTCCACCGGGGAGCTGTTTTTT. Its translation is CASGLGGPQSTGELFF. This chain connects TRBV5-4 to TRBJ2-2; the D call may be TRBD1 or TRBD2 (6 bases each). In germline, CDR1 is SGHNT, CDR2 YYREEE (reference sequence). This CDR3 spans 16 amino acids.

This chain uses TRBV29-1 with TRBJ1-5; 7 bases match TRBD1. This CDR3 is built from 15 residues. V was clipped by 8 bases and J by 0 bases; unmatched bases: 10. Looked up from germline, CDR1 is SQVTM and CDR2 is ANQGSEA. CDR3 protein: CSSFPGTDSNQPQHF. CDR3 in DNA: TGCAGCAGTTTTCCCGGGACAGATAGCAATCAGCCCCAGCATTTT.

V gene TRBV7-9 combines with J gene TRBJ1-4, with D perhaps TRBD1 (5 bases). CDR3 size: 15 residues. Germline V gives CDR1 SEHNR, CDR2 FQNEAQ (reference sequence). Trimming cost V 5 bases and J 4 bases, with 14 bases left between them. The CDR3 nucleotides read TGTGCCAGCAGCCGTGGTCCAGGGATTAATGAAAAACTGTTTTTT. Protein sequence: CASSRGPGINEKLFF.

This clonotype has at least ten counts. V gene TRBV11-2 combines with J gene TRBJ2-7; 8 nucleotides match TRBD1. This CDR3 is built from 15 residues. Germline CDR1 and CDR2: SGHAT and FQNNGV. V dropped 5 bases and J dropped 3; count of bases not matched to a gene: 9. The CDR3 DNA follows: TGTGCCAGCAGCCCTGCGTTGGGGACAGGCTACGAGCAGTACTTC. This encodes CASSPALGTGYEQYF.

This clonotype was seen once. The chain uses TRBV10-3 and TRBJ2-5, with D maybe TRBD2 (7 bases). The CDR3 spans 14 residues. Germline assignment: CDR1 ENHRY and CDR2 SYGVKD. V lost 2 bases and J 4 bases, leaving 11 bases between the germline ends. The CDR3 DNA reads as TGTGCCATCAGTGAGGAGGGGGGGACAGAGACCCAGTACTTC. Its translation: CAISEEGGTETQYF.

V usage is TRBV20-1 and J usage is TRBJ1-1; the D gene is possibly TRBD1 (6 bases). CDR3 length: 13 amino acids. The V end was cut by 5 bases, the J end by 4 bases, with 14 bases between. Germline V gene data show CDR1 as DFQATT and CDR2 as SNEGSKA (reference sequence). DNA of the CDR3: TGCAGTGCTGGAGGGGGTCGTCGCACTGAAGCTTTCTTT. Its protein product is CSAGGGRRTEAFF.

The chain joins TRBV10-3 to TRBJ2-5, with 8 bases lining up with TRBD2. The CDR3 is made up of 13 amino acids. The germline CDR1 and CDR2 sequences are ENHRY and SYGVKD. With V trimmed by 11 bases and J by 5 bases, 10 bases remained unmatched. The CDR3 DNA sequence: TGTGCCGCGGGTAGCGGGACGGGGGAGACCCAGTACTTC. Protein product: CAAGSGTGETQYF.

This clonotype was picked up one time. The chain recombines TRBV11-2 with TRBJ1-5; D could derive from TRBD1 or TRBD2 (5 bases each). The end of the DNA aligns better with TRBJ2-3, so the J call may be wrong. The CDR3 covers 18 residues. Germline CDR1 reads SGHAT; CDR2 reads FQNNGV. The CDR3, as DNA: TGTGCCAGCACCACGACGGGGCAGCTTCGATCTAGCAATCAGCCCCAGTATTTT. Its protein is CASTTTGQLRSSNQPQYF.

Comment on this clonotype: Germline and junction disagree at one end, which may indicate a read error. The chain recombines TRBV7-9 with TRBJ1-4; D gene uncertain. Looked up from germline, CDR1 is SEHNR and CDR2 is FQNEAQ (reference sequence). The CDR3 covers 14 residues. CDR3 coding DNA: TGTGCCAGCAGCTTAGGGGTGGCTAAGGAAAAACTGTTTTTT. Residues: CASSLGVAKEKLFF.

Ten or more counts support this clonotype. This rearrangement joins TRBV9 to TRBJ2-7, with 8 nucleotides matching TRBD2. Germline lookup yields CDR1 SGDLS and CDR2 YYNGEE. The V gene end was trimmed by 8 bases and the J gene end by 7 bases; junction bases not matched to a gene: 11. This CDR3 is built from 13 residues. The CDR3 region has the DNA TGTGCCAGTGACGTAGCGGGATCGGGGGAGCAGTACTTC. Its translation: CASDVAGSGEQYF.

The CDR3 nucleotides read TGCGCCAGCAGCATGGGGGACCGCACAGATACGCAGTATTTT. This sequence encodes CASSMGDRTDTQYF. V gene TRBV5-1 combines with J gene TRBJ2-3; D might be TRBD1 or TRBD2, each matching 5 bases. This CDR3 has 14 residues. The V gene lost 4 bases and the J gene lost 1 base, with 10 bases spanning the gap. The germline gives CDR1 SGHRS, CDR2 YFSETQ.

In this sample, this clonotype turned up a few times. The chain carries TRBV30 and TRBJ2-7; a possible D gene is TRBD1 (5 bases). The CDR3 is 16 amino acids. From germline, CDR1 is GTSNPN and CDR2 SVGIG (reference sequence). V was shortened by 1 base and J by 2 bases, with 18 bases between the two germline ends. The CDR3 coding sequence is TGTGCCTGGAGTGGACCCCCAAGAAGGGGTACCTACGAGCAGTACTTC. Its translation is CAWSGPPRRGTYEQYF.

There are a few counts of this clonotype. The chain carries TRBV20-1 and TRBJ2-7, with no clear D. The end of the DNA aligns better with TRBJ2-1, so the J call may be wrong. The CDR3 is 13 residues long. Germline CDR1 and CDR2: DFQATT and SNEGSKA (reference sequence). CDR3 DNA sequence: TGCAGTGCTATGTCCGGTGCCTACAATGAGCAGTTCTTC. Translating gives CSAMSGAYNEQFF.

This clonotype has ten or more counts. The chain joins TRBV19 to TRBJ1-1; D may be TRBD1 (5 bases). The CDR3 contains 15 residues. Germline values: CDR1 LNHDA, CDR2 SQIVND (reference sequence). The V and J ends lost 7 bases and 3 bases respectively, with 18 bases between them. CDR3 loop: CASTNRGGRDTEAFF. As DNA, the CDR3 is TGTGCCAGTACCAACCGGGGGGGGAGAGACACTGAAGCTTTCTTT.

The rearrangement uses TRBV6-1 and TRBJ2-5; the D gene is possibly TRBD2 (7 bases). Trimming pared 6 bases from V and 5 bases from J, leaving 19 bases between. The CDR3 sequence is 15 residues long. Germline CDR1 MNHNS, CDR2 SASEGT. DNA of the CDR3: TGTGCCAGCAGCCCAGGGGAGGGGATGATGGAGACCCAGTACTTC. Residues: CASSPGEGMMETQYF.

This clonotype was detected many times. The genes are TRBV7-8 and TRBJ2-7, with D perhaps given as TRBD1 or TRBD2 (5 bases each). V was cut by 5 bases and J by 3 bases, with 17 bases left in between. The CDR3 length is 15 residues. Germline CDR1 reads SGHVS; CDR2 reads FQNEAQ. The CDR3 DNA is TGTGCCAGCAGCCTCAGGCGCCTGGGGGTCTACGAGCAGTACTTC. Translated: CASSLRRLGVYEQYF.

V and J are TRBV2 and TRBJ1-1; weak D call: TRBD1 (5 bases). The V gene lost 7 bases and the J gene lost 6 bases, with 9 bases spanning the gap. This CDR3 comprises 11 residues. Germline V gives CDR1 SNHLY, CDR2 FYNNEI. CDR3 sequence (DNA): TGTGCCAGCAATGGGGGATCTGAAGCTTTCTTT. This codes for CASNGGSEAFF.